This T cell receptor (beta chain) was identified during a study of cytomegalovirus exposure and HLA in healthy donors. On this clone itself: Its target is not known.

Per the germline V gene, CDR1 is MNHEY and CDR2 is SMNVEV (reference sequence). V was clipped by 3 bases and J by 6 bases; unmatched bases: 10. The CDR3 totals 16 residues. Amplification used 60 Vbeta primers and 13 Jbeta primers. Measured with immunoSEQ multiplex PCR; TCRdb has only the in-frame clones, and not every one. Of 250,000 to 350,000 clones in the sample, just over 85% are singletons; the top ten hold 4%. Broader study findings: Being productive about 87% or about 30% of the time was typical of most TCR beta V segments in an earlier analysis. Sequencing likely produced, as an artifact, a cluster of highly shared sequence variants. The later analysis indicated that the majority of CMV-associated TCR beta chains appeared HLA-restricted.

The chain has TRBV27 and TRBJ2-3; TRBD2 matches 9 bases. The source of this sequence is a man in his forties in good health and CMV-seropositive. The sample taken for sequencing was PBMCs. For the CDR3, the DNA is TGTGCCAGCAGTTTCTCAGATAGCGGGAGAGGGGATACGCAGTATTTT. Its protein product is CASSFSDSGRGDTQYF.